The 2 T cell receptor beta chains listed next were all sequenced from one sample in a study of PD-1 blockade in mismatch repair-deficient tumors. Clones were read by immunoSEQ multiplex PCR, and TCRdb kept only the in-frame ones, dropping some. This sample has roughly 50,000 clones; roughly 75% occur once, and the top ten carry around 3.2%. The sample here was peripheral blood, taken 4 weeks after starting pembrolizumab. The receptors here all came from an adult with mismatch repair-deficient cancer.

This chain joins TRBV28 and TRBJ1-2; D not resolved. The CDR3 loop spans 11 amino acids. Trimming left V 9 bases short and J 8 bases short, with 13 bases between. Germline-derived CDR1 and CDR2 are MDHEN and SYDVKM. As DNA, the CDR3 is TGTGCCAGTACAAGCGCACGGGGCTACACCTTC. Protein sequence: CASTSARGYTF.

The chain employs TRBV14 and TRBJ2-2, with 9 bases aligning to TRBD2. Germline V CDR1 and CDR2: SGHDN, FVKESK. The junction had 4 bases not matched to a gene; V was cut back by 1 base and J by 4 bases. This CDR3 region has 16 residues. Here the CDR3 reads CASSQASGKITGELFF. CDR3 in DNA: TGTGCCAGCAGCCAAGCTAGCGGGAAGATCACCGGGGAGCTGTTTTTT.